This entry concerns a single T cell receptor beta chain. This sample was included in a study of CD8 T cells in Susac syndrome. CDR1 is MNHEY, CDR2 SVGAGI, per germline. V dropped 0 bases and J dropped 1 base, with 16 bases sitting between them. This CDR3 contains 17 residues. Roughly 0.45 to 1 ug RNA was reverse transcribed with random hexamers. Amplification of TCR beta CDR3 across 54 Vbeta and 13 Jbeta was performed with immunoSEQ multiplex PCR. Using its own MiXCR run on the immunoSEQ multiplex PCR reads, TCRdb lists one record per CDR3 protein. This sample has fewer than 300,000 distinct CDR3 sequences; about 88% occur once, and the top ten carry over 0.095%.

V usage is TRBV6-5 and J usage is TRBJ2-7; tentatively, D is TRBD1 (5 bases). The sequenced material came from CD8+ T cells from PBMCs. This TCR was recovered from a human donor with multiple sclerosis. Here the CDR3 reads CASSYSLPDSRSYEQYF. The CDR3 bases are TGTGCCAGCAGTTACTCGCTACCAGACAGCCGTTCCTACGAGCAGTACTTC.